Listed here are 30 T cell receptor delta chains from one sample, sequenced in a study of γδ T cells in repeated Plasmodium falciparum infection. Gammadelta T cells were flow-sorted from PBMC into Vgamma9/Vdelta2+ and Vdelta2-negative populations for bulk analysis. TCRdb reapplied CATT to the multiplex PCR reads. There are about 50,000 delta-chain clones in the sample; approximately 2% occur only once, and about 23% lies in the top ten. Sequencing used gamma-delta T cells from blood. These receptor sequences come from a pool of human donors (malaria-infected and uninfected, not separated).

In its sample, this clone was seen many times. TCRdb pairs this DNA with a much larger clone's protein that differs at residue 10, likely a read error; the protein shown was translated from the DNA. This sequence joins TRDV2 and TRDJ1; 8 bases agree with TRDD3. Assignment of the J gene here rests on matching the DNA to germline, because TCRdb gives none. The CDR3 runs to 18 residues. Germline CDR1 is GEAIGNYY and CDR2 is EKD. With V trimmed by 1 base and J by 4 bases, 16 bases remained unmatched. The CDR3, as DNA: TGTGCCTGTGACACGGTTTCACTGGGGGTTACGGGAGACGATAAACTCATCTTT. It specifies CACDTVSLGVTGDDKLIF.

This clone was counted only a few times. TCRdb attributes to this sequence the protein of a much larger clone, which differs from the DNA translation at residue 9; a read error is likely, and the protein displayed is translated from the DNA. The chain has TRDV1 and TRDJ1, with 7 bases lining up with TRDD2. The junction had 4 bases not matched to a gene; V was cut back by 2 bases and J by 7 bases. Germline V CDR1 and CDR2: TSWWSYY, QGS. The CDR3 spans 13 residues. DNA for the CDR3: TGTGCTCTTGGGGAAGTTCCTACGAGTAAACTCATCTTT. This codes for CALGEVPTSKLIF.

The table lists this clone with a few counts. This sequence is one base from a far larger clone and is likely a read error. Other DNA sequences from this sample encode an identical CDR3 as well. No J gene was called, and the V gene is TRDV3; TRDD3 is the table's D call, not checked against the DNA. This CDR3 has 17 amino acids. CDR1 and CDR2 (germline): TVYSNPD, GDNSRS (reference sequence). For the CDR3, the DNA is TGTGCCTTTAACCTAGGTACGTACAGTACTGGTCGCGATAAACTCATCTTC. Protein product: CAFNLGTYSTGRDKLIF.

This clone was detected only a few times. TCRdb has a much larger clone's protein, which differs at residue 15 from the translation of this DNA, likely because of a read error; what is shown is the protein translated from the DNA. The rearrangement joins TRDV1 to TRDJ1; TRDD3 matches 7 bases. Here the J gene was assigned by germline matching of the DNA, as TCRdb has none. The V and J ends lost 6 bases and 4 bases, in that order; junction bases with no gene match: 38. This CDR3 contains 24 residues. Germline loops: CDR1 TSWWSYY, CDR2 QGS. The CDR3 spells CALGEYFVFSGITVLVHQVDKLIF. CDR3 nucleotides: TGTGCTCTTGGAGAATACTTCGTATTTTCGGGGATAACCGTCCTAGTACACCAAGTCGATAAACTCATCTTT.

This clone has only a few counts. With only one base between it and a far larger clone, this is likely a read error. The chain joins TRDV3 to TRDJ1; 9 bases are a match to TRDD3. This CDR3 has 19 residues. Germline CDR1 and CDR2: TVYSNPD and GDNSRS (reference sequence). Trimming at V came to 3 bases and at J to 0 bases, leaving 20 bases not matched to a gene. This CDR3 reads CALPPPTGGLISYTDKLIF. The CDR3 coding sequence is TGTGCCTTGCCCCCTCCTACTGGGGGACTAATATCATACACCGATAAACTCATCTTT.

With respect to this clone: A far bigger clonotype differs at one base, so this is likely a read error. Additional DNA sequences in this sample encode the identical CDR3. CDR3: CALVSVDTELIF. The CDR3 nucleotides are TGTGCTCTCGTATCAGTGGATACGGAACTCATCTTT. The chain employs TRDV1 and TRDJ1, with 7 positions matching TRDD3. Germline lookup yields CDR1 TSWWSYY and CDR2 QGS. This CDR3 is built from 12 residues. V was clipped by 9 bases and J by 9 bases; unmatched bases: 10.

This clone was picked up a small number of times. TCRdb attributes to this sequence the protein of a much larger clone, which differs from the DNA translation at residue 19; a read error is likely, and the protein displayed is translated from the DNA. J gene calling gave no result, while the V gene is TRDV1; the table's D call, TRDD3, has no DNA check behind it. There are 21 residues in the CDR3. Germline loops: CDR1 TSWWSYY, CDR2 QGS. The CDR3 region has the DNA TGTGCTCTTGGGGGTCGACTCCTACTGTTTGGGGGGCCGAAGGTGACAGCACAATTCTTCTTT. Its translation is CALGGRLLLFGGPKVTAQFFF.

This clone showed up many times. The protein given by TCRdb reflects a much larger clone and differs at residue 5 from this DNA's translation, likely from a read error; the protein shown is the DNA's translation. V usage is TRDV2 and J usage is TRDJ3; D ambiguous. Since TCRdb gives no J gene, matching the DNA to germline was used here to assign it. There are 18 residues in the CDR3. Germline CDR1 reads GEAIGNYY; CDR2 reads EKD. Trimming took off 3 bases at V and 0 bases at J, with 14 bases between the two ends. The CDR3, as DNA: TGTGCCTGTGACGAGGTACCCAATCTCTCCTGGGACACCCGACAGATGTTTTTC. The encoded protein is CACDEVPNLSWDTRQMFF.

Comments on this clone: This likely traces to a read error, being one base from a far larger clone. The sample has other DNA sequences that encode this CDR3 too. The V call is TRDV1, the J call TRDJ3; 10 bases match TRDD3. Because TCRdb records no J gene, it was assigned here through a match of the DNA to germline. CDR3 length: 27 residues. Trimming took 2 bases from V and 2 from J; bases not matched to a gene: 30. In germline, CDR1 is TSWWSYY, CDR2 QGS. The CDR3: CALGETGPKLTSHRGIRGPWDTRQMFF. For the CDR3, the DNA is TGTGCTCTTGGGGAAACTGGGCCTAAACTCACATCCCATCGGGGGATACGCGGTCCCTGGGACACCCGACAGATGTTTTTC.

This clone was seen only a few times. A read error is likely here: a far larger clone is one base away. Other DNA sequences of this sample code for an identical CDR3. The rearrangement joins TRDV2 to TRDJ1, with 11 bases fitting TRDD3. TCRdb supplies no J gene; here it was assigned by aligning the nucleotide sequence to germline. The CDR3 sequence is 17 residues long. Germline values: CDR1 GEAIGNYY, CDR2 EKD. CDR3 region: CACDILGDNRYTDKLIF. As DNA, the CDR3 is TGCGCCTGTGATATACTGGGGGATAACCGATACACCGATAAACTCATCTTT.

This clone was seen many times. For this DNA, TCRdb reports the protein of a much larger clone, which diverges at residue 12, most likely from a read error; the protein presented here is translated directly from the DNA. The chain is built from TRDV1 and TRDJ1; unclear D gene. TCRdb does not report a J gene; here it was assigned by matching the DNA to germline references. The CDR3 runs to 19 residues. V lost 5 bases, J lost 0 bases, and 25 bases lay in between. CDR1 is TSWWSYY and CDR2 is QGS in the germline V gene. CDR3 sequence reads: CALGSRPLLLMAYTDKLIF. As DNA, the CDR3 is TGTGCTCTTGGGTCGCGGCCTCTCCTGTTAATGGCGTACACCGATAAACTCATCTTT.

Turning to this clone: TCRdb shows a much larger clone's protein in place of this DNA's translation, and the two differ at residue 12, likely through a read error; the protein shown is translated from the DNA. V is TRDV1 and J is TRDJ3; 10 positions match TRDD3. The J gene, absent from TCRdb, was called here by matching the DNA to germline. The CDR3 extends over 27 amino acids. With V trimmed by 2 bases and J by 2 bases, 30 bases remained unmatched. In germline, CDR1 is TSWWSYY, CDR2 QGS. CDR3 residues: CALGETGPKLTFHRGIRGPWDTRQMFF. The CDR3 region has the DNA TGTGCTCTTGGGGAAACTGGGCCCAAACTCACATTCCATCGGGGGATACGCGGTCCCTGGGACACCCGACAGATGTTTTTC.

This clone has more than one count but fewer than ten. The protein TCRdb gives is from a much larger clone and does not agree with this DNA's translation at residue 14, likely a read error; the protein shown here comes from the DNA. The chain links TRDV1 to TRDJ1; a weak D match, TRDD3 (6 bases). The CDR3 spans 23 residues. Germline V gene data show CDR1 as TSWWSYY and CDR2 as QGS. Trimming shortened V by 0 bases and J by 0 bases, and 32 bases separated the two germline ends. The CDR3: CALGELSFPTVRLPGENTDKLIF. The CDR3 nucleotides read TGTGCTCTTGGGGAACTAAGCTTCCCTACGGTACGTCTACCGGGGGAAAACACCGATAAACTCATCTTT.

This clone was counted many times. A read error likely explains why the TCRdb protein, taken from a much larger clone, differs from this DNA's translation at residue 6; the protein shown is translated from the DNA. The rearrangement joins TRDV3 to TRDJ1; TRDD2 might be the D (5 bases). Germline V gene sequence: CDR1 TVYSNPD, CDR2 GDNSRS (reference sequence). V was clipped by 2 bases and J by 0 bases, with 19 bases between them. The length of the CDR3 is 16 residues. This CDR3 is CAFRFPLGLYTDKLIF. CDR3 DNA sequence: TGTGCCTTTCGCTTCCCACTAGGACTGTACACCGATAAACTCATCTTT.

A remark on this clone: Translating this DNA gives a protein that differs at residue 11 from the TCRdb one, which belongs to a much larger clone; a read error is likely, and the protein shown is this translation. The chain has TRDV1 and TRDJ1; TRDD2 might be the D (5 bases). No J gene was available from TCRdb, and it was assigned here by a germline match of the DNA. Per the germline V gene, CDR1 is TSWWSYY and CDR2 is QGS. V was shortened by 2 bases and J by 2 bases, with 30 bases between the two germline ends. The CDR3 totals 21 residues. CDR3 DNA: TGTGCTCTTGGGGAAAGGTCTTCCCACGTACCGGGGCCCCGTACAACCGATAAACTCATCTTT. Translated, it gives CALGERSSHVPGPRTTDKLIF.

This clone was observed at least ten times. The protein held in TCRdb is that of a much larger clone and does not match this DNA's translation at residue 12, likely because of a read error; the protein shown is translated from the DNA. The J gene is TRDJ1, the V gene TRAV38-2/DV8; D is possibly TRDD3 (6 bases). The CDR3 totals 20 residues. CDR1 and CDR2 from the germline V gene are TSESDYY and QEAYKQQN. V lost 1 base to trimming and J lost 0 bases, with 25 bases between them. As DNA, the CDR3 is TGTGCTTATAGGAGCTTCTACTTCCCCTGGGGATGCTTGTACACCGATAAACTCATCTTT. It yields the protein CAYRSFYFPWGCLYTDKLIF.

A remark on this clone: This is likely an artifact of a read error, given a far larger clone one base away. The same CDR3 arises from other DNA sequences in this sample as well. This sequence joins TRAV38-2/DV8 and TRDJ1; the D call may be TRDD2 or TRDD3 (7 bases each). The CDR3 contains 23 residues. Trimming pared 2 bases from V and 2 bases from J, leaving 37 bases between. Germline assignment: CDR1 TSESDYY and CDR2 QEAYKQQN. In DNA, the CDR3 is TGTGCTTATAGGAGTTACTTCCTAAGGATGAGTGGGGGACCCCGTAAGAGAACCGATAAACTCATCTTT. It codes for CAYRSYFLRMSGGPRKRTDKLIF.

As concerns this clone: The mismatch at residue 18 between this DNA's translation and the TCRdb protein of a much larger clone likely reflects a read error; the protein shown is translated from the DNA. The gene calls are TRDV3 and TRDJ1; 9 nucleotides match TRDD3. Germline V gene lookup returns CDR1 TVYSNPD and CDR2 GDNSRS (reference sequence). This CDR3 comprises 23 residues. With V trimmed by 4 bases and J by 3 bases, 36 bases remained unmatched. The CDR3 is CASLSTGGQTAKVGVRYPDKLIF. The CDR3 DNA sequence: TGTGCCTCCCTCAGTACTGGGGGACAGACGGCGAAAGTGGGGGTGAGATACCCCGATAAACTCATCTTT. Full variable domain (rest looked up from reference TRDV3 and TRDJ1): CDKVTQSSPDQTVASGSEVVLLCTYDTVYSNPDLFWYRIRPDYSFQFVFYGDNSRSEGADFTQGRFSVKHILTQKAFHLVISPVRTEDSATYYCASLSTGGQTAKVGVRYPDKLIFGKGTRVTVEP.

This clone was recorded a few times. This DNA translates differently at residue 13 from the TCRdb protein, which is that of a much larger clone; a read error is likely, and the protein shown is the DNA's own translation. The rearrangement joins TRDV2 to TRDJ1, with 11 bases aligning to TRDD3. Assignment of the J gene here rests on matching the DNA to germline, because TCRdb gives none. CDR3 length equals 17 residues. Looked up from germline, CDR1 is GEAIGNYY and CDR2 is EKD. V was pared by 3 bases and J by 7 bases, with 15 bases of the junction left unmatched. CDR3 coding DNA: TGTGCCTGTGACCCCCTACTGGGGGATAACGGGGCCGGTAAACTCATCTTT. This codes for CACDPLLGDNGAGKLIF.

This clone came up many times. A read error is likely here: a far larger clone is one base away. The same CDR3 arises from other DNA sequences in this sample as well. The gene calls are TRDV1 and TRDJ1; tentatively, D is TRDD3 (6 bases). No J gene is reported in TCRdb; it was inferred here by comparing the DNA with germline. The V and J ends lost 3 bases and 6 bases respectively, with 29 bases between them. Germline values: CDR1 TSWWSYY, CDR2 QGS. This CDR3 is built from 19 residues. For the CDR3, the DNA is TGTGCTCTTGGGGAGCTAGGATTCTCTACCCATTACTGGGTGAATAAACTCATCTTT. Protein sequence: CALGELGFSTHYWVNKLIF.

Turning to this clone: Since a far larger clone is one base different, this is likely a read error. Other DNA sequences in this specimen translate into the identical CDR3. CDR3 DNA: TGTGCTTATAGGAGTATAGAACTATTCCCCCTATTACTGGGAGCCAAACCTGGAGGTAAACTCATCTTT. Protein: CAYRSIELFPLLLGAKPGGKLIF. V gene TRAV38-2/DV8 combines with J gene TRDJ1, with D possibly being TRDD3 (6 bases). The J gene is not listed in TCRdb, so it was assigned here from a DNA match to germline. Trimming left V 2 bases short and J 7 bases short, with 42 bases between. The germline gives CDR1 TSESDYY, CDR2 QEAYKQQN. This CDR3 spans 23 amino acids.

A word on this clone: A far larger clone is only one base removed, so a read error is likely. Different DNA sequences within this sample yield the same CDR3. The chain carries TRDV3 and TRDJ1; D might be TRDD2 (6 bases). As TCRdb names no J gene, one was assigned here on the basis of a DNA match to germline. The V gene lost 2 bases and the J gene lost 0 bases, with 13 bases spanning the gap. Germline CDR1 reads TVYSNPD; CDR2 reads GDNSRS (reference sequence). The CDR3 totals 14 residues. This CDR3 reads CAFAFPPNTDKLIF. The CDR3 DNA follows: TGTGCCTTTGCCTTCCCCCCCAACACCGATAAACTCATCTTT.

Worth noting for this clone: Translating this DNA gives a protein that differs at residue 10 from the TCRdb one, which belongs to a much larger clone; a read error is likely, and the protein shown is this translation. The chain couples TRDV1 to TRDJ1; 13 nucleotides align to TRDD3. TCRdb records no J gene; here it was assigned by comparing the DNA to germline. V lost 3 bases and J lost 7; bases outside the gene matches: 23. The CDR3 length is 21 residues. Looked up from germline, CDR1 is TSWWSYY and CDR2 is QGS. CDR3 DNA sequence: TGTGCTCTTGGGGATCCTCTTCTATCCAACTGGGGGATACGCGGTCTTGGTAAACTCATCTTT. Protein sequence: CALGDPLLSNWGIRGLGKLIF.

Comments on this clone: The protein given by TCRdb reflects a much larger clone and differs at residue 3 from this DNA's translation, likely from a read error; the protein shown is the DNA's translation. The CDR3 DNA reads TGTGCCTATGACACCGTTCCTGTACTGGGGGATACCCCCTTCACCGATAAACTCATCTTT. Translated: CAYDTVPVLGDTPFTDKLIF. J is TRDJ1 and V is TRDV2; 12 bases are shared with TRDD3. No J gene was available from TCRdb, and it was assigned here by a germline match of the DNA. Germline-derived CDR1 and CDR2 are GEAIGNYY and EKD. CDR3 length equals 20 residues.

The table lists this clone with a few counts. This DNA's translation and the protein TCRdb lists, from a much larger clone, do not match at residue 5, likely due to a read error; the protein shown is translated from the DNA. The rearrangement uses TRDV2 and TRDJ1; D perhaps matches TRDD3 (5 bases). TCRdb carries no J gene annotation; the J gene was assigned here by matching the DNA with germline. Trimming removed 2 bases from V and 0 bases from J, with 27 bases in between. Germline lookup yields CDR1 GEAIGNYY and CDR2 EKD. There are 20 residues in the CDR3. CDR3 coding DNA: TGTGCCTGTGACAACCTCCAGGTGGGTACTGGTGGTCAATACACCGATAAACTCATCTTT. Translating it yields CACDNLQVGTGGQYTDKLIF.

This clone appeared a few times. The protein TCRdb gives is from a much larger clone and does not agree with this DNA's translation at residues 6 and 10, likely a read error; the protein shown here comes from the DNA. V and J are TRDV1 and TRDJ1, with D tentatively TRDD3 (5 bases). TCRdb leaves out the J gene; it was filled in here by matching the DNA to germline. The germline V gene has CDR1 TSWWSYY and CDR2 QGS. V lost 4 bases, J lost 8 bases, and 20 bases lay in between. The CDR3 runs 15 residues. CDR3 in amino acids: CALGVPRISAPKLIF. Written as DNA, the CDR3 is TGTGCTCTTGGGGTCCCCCGGATATCCGCTCCCAAACTCATCTTT.

This clone was observed at least ten times. TCRdb pairs this DNA with a much larger clone's protein that differs at residue 7, likely a read error; the protein shown was translated from the DNA. The rearrangement uses TRAV38-2/DV8 and TRDJ1; the match to TRDD3 covers 12 bases. Looked up from germline, CDR1 is TSESDYY and CDR2 is QEAYKQQN. The CDR3 has 24 amino acids. J lost 3 bases, V lost 0 bases, and 27 bases had no gene match. In DNA, the CDR3 is TGTGCTTATAGGAGCGCGGGACGTTGGGACCCTTTACTGGGGGATACTTGGTCGGCCGATAAACTCATCTTT. Its protein is CAYRSAGRWDPLLGDTWSADKLIF.

Points on this clone: The protein given by TCRdb reflects a much larger clone and differs at residue 8 from this DNA's translation, likely from a read error; the protein shown is the DNA's translation. This sequence joins TRDV2 and TRDJ1; no clear D. Since TCRdb gives no J gene, matching the DNA to germline was used here to assign it. Per the germline V gene, CDR1 is GEAIGNYY and CDR2 is EKD. The CDR3 runs to 13 residues. V lost 0 bases and J 4 bases, leaving 8 bases between the germline ends. The CDR3 is CACDTVRSDKLIF. The DNA for the CDR3 is TGTGCCTGTGACACCGTACGCAGCGATAAACTCATCTTT.

This clone was seen ten or more times. Additional DNA sequences in this sample encode the identical CDR3. The chain uses TRDV1 and TRDJ1, with D perhaps TRDD2 or TRDD3 (6 bases each). Germline values: CDR1 TSWWSYY, CDR2 QGS. V dropped 3 bases and J dropped 1 base, with 42 bases sitting between them. This CDR3 comprises 25 residues. The CDR3 region has the DNA TGTGCTCTTGGGGATCCCTTCCCCCCCTATCCGGCGAACCTACTGGGATTCCTTTCCACCGATAAACTCATCTTT. It yields the protein CALGDPFPPYPANLLGFLSTDKLIF.

This clone was counted a few times. The translation of this DNA and the TCRdb protein of a much larger clone differ at residue 17, probably owing to a read error; the protein shown here is translated from the DNA. V gene TRDV1 combines with J gene TRDJ1, with 9 bases matching TRDD3. The J gene, absent from TCRdb, was called here by matching the DNA to germline. Trimming at V came to 1 base and at J to 1 base, leaving 40 bases not matched to a gene. The length of the CDR3 is 28 residues. Germline assignment: CDR1 TSWWSYY and CDR2 QGS. CDR3 nucleotides: TGTGCTCTTGGGGAACAGAACCCCTCAAACCCTCTTTTATACTGGGGGACACGCGAGGGAGGGAGCACCGATAAACTCATCTTT. This translates into CALGEQNPSNPLLYWGTREGGSTDKLIF.